The entry that follows covers one T cell receptor beta chain sequence. The record originates from a study of OX40 agonist ivuxolimab in advanced cancers. As for the study in general: The group had a mean age of around 60 years, ranged from about 23 to 79, and was less than 85% male.

It was autoimmune disease history or systemic immunosuppression that excluded patients. Libraries were prepared by immunoSEQ multiplex PCR; TCRdb keeps only in-frame clonotypes and omits some of them. Among 71,000 or so clones listed, roughly 81% were seen once. CDR1 is SGHVS and CDR2 is FQNEAQ in the germline V gene. V was shortened by 4 bases and J by 5 bases, with 14 bases between the two germline ends. This CDR3 is built from 14 residues. The V call is TRBV7-8, the J call TRBJ1-2; D is perhaps TRBD1 (6 bases). The specimen comprised CD4+ or CD8+ T cells sorted from blood, sampled in a trial of the OX40 agonist ivuxolimab. The TCR sequence derives from an adult with an advanced solid tumor such as melanoma, head and neck, liver or kidney cancer. The CDR3 reads CASSSTTGEYGYTF. The CDR3, as DNA: TGTGCCAGCAGCTCGACGACAGGAGAGTATGGCTACACCTTC.